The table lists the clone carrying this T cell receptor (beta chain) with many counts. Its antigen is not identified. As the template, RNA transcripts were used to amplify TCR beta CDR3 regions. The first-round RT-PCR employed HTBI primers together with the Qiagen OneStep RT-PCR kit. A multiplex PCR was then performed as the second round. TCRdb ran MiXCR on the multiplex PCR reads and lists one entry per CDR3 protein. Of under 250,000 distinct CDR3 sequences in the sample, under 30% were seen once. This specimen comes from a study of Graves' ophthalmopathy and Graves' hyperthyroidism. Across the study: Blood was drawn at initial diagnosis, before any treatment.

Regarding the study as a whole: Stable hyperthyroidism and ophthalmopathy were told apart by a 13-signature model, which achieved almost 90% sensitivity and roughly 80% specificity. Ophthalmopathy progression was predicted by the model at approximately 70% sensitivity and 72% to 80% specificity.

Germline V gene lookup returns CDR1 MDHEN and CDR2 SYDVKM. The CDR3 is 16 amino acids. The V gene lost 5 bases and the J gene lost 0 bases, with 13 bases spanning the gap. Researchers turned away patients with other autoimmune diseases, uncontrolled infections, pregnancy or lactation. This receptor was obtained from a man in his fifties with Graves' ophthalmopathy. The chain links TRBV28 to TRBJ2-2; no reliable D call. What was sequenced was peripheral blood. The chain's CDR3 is CASSNGRRTNTGELFF. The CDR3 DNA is TGTGCCAGCAGTAACGGGCGGCGGACGAACACCGGGGAGCTGTTTTTT.